The 20 T cell receptor beta chains below come from one sample, sequenced in a study of graft-versus-host responses after intestinal transplantation. The assay was immunoSEQ multiplex PCR, and TCRdb's table has in-frame clones only and misses some. The profile shows roughly 120,000 clones, about nine tenths of them singletons. No antigen has been assigned to these receptors. Sample: unstimulated CD4+ T cells sorted from spleen or lymph node cells, taken before intestinal transplant. These receptors originate from a human donor who received an intestinal transplant.

This chain joins TRBV28 and TRBJ2-2; TRBD1 aligns across 8 bases. The CDR3 runs 14 residues. V trimming: 10 bases; J trimming: 4 bases; junction bases outside the gene matches: 8. The germline V gene encodes CDR1 MDHEN and CDR2 SYDVKM. The CDR3 protein is CATYRGRPTGELFF. CDR3 bases: TGTGCCACTTACAGGGGGAGACCCACCGGGGAGCTGTTTTTT.

V gene TRBV5-1 combines with J gene TRBJ2-7, with D possibly TRBD1 on 5 matching bases. CDR3 size: 13 residues. V lost 4 bases, J lost 3 bases, and 11 bases lay in between. Germline assignment: CDR1 SGHRS and CDR2 YFSETQ. The CDR3 region is CASSIRQNYEQYF. The CDR3 DNA reads as TGCGCCAGCAGCATCAGACAGAACTACGAGCAGTACTTC. Full variable domain (remainder filled in from reference TRBV5-1 and TRBJ2-7): KAGVTQTPRYLIKTRGQQVTLSCSPISGHRSVSWYQQTPGQGLQFLFEYFSETQRNKGNFPGRFSGRQFSNSRSEMNVSTLELGDSALYLCASSIRQNYEQYFGPGTRLTVT.

The J gene is TRBJ2-2, the V gene TRBV7-2, with 8 bases fitting TRBD2. This CDR3 spans 17 amino acids. The germline CDR1 and CDR2 sequences are SGHTA and FQGNSA. The junction had 10 bases not matched to a gene; V was cut back by 3 bases and J by 4 bases. The CDR3 coding sequence is TGTGCCAGCAGCTTCGGTCCAGCGGGGGACGGCACCGGGGAGCTGTTTTTT. It encodes CASSFGPAGDGTGELFF.

The chain is built from TRBV19 and TRBJ1-6; unclear D gene. Germline V CDR1 and CDR2: LNHDA, SQIVND (reference sequence). The CDR3 consists of 16 residues. Trimming cost V 1 base and J 0 bases, with 7 bases left between them. The CDR3, as DNA: TGTGCCAGTAGTATAGGACGGAGCTCCTATAATTCACCCCTCCACTTT. Its translation is CASSIGRSSYNSPLHF.

V gene TRBV4-3 combines with J gene TRBJ2-2; no clear D. Trimming took 4 bases from V and 4 from J, leaving 13 bases between them. The CDR3 spans 15 residues. CDR1 and CDR2 (germline): LGHNA, YSLEER. The CDR3 bases are TGCGCCAGCAGCCTCGCGGAAGGTCTCACCGGGGAGCTGTTTTTT. Protein: CASSLAEGLTGELFF.

The chain employs TRBV5-1 and TRBJ2-3; no clear D gene. Germline V gene lookup returns CDR1 SGHRS and CDR2 YFSETQ. V gave up 1 base and J gave up 4 bases, with 7 bases separating them. This CDR3 is 13 amino acids long. The CDR3 DNA follows: TGCGCCAGCAGCTTGACACGGGCAGATACGCAGTATTTT. Its translation: CASSLTRADTQYF.

J is TRBJ2-7 and V is TRBV28; D uncertain. Germline CDR1 MDHEN, CDR2 SYDVKM. Trimming stripped 7 bases from V and 5 bases from J, with 12 bases between. There are 12 residues in the CDR3. CDR3 DNA: TGTGCCAGCAAAGGCTCGGGTAACGAGCAGTACTTC. Encoded protein: CASKGSGNEQYF.

The chain employs TRBV9 and TRBJ1-2, with TRBD1 as a possible D gene (6 bases). The CDR3 runs to 16 residues. Trimming removed 4 bases at V and 8 bases at J, with 24 bases between. Germline V gives CDR1 SGDLS, CDR2 YYNGEE. CDR3 region: CASSPGQGKDGRGYTF. CDR3 coding DNA: TGTGCCAGCAGCCCCGGGCAGGGGAAGGACGGACGGGGCTACACCTTC.

The rearrangement joins TRBV6-1 to TRBJ1-2; 7 bases agree with TRBD1. This CDR3 is built from 13 residues. Germline V gives CDR1 MNHNS, CDR2 SASEGT. With 0 bases clipped from V and 10 bases from J, the junction kept 5 bases outside the gene matches. The CDR3 nucleotides read TGTGCCAGCAGTGAAGCTTACAGGGGTGTCTACACCTTC. Its translation is CASSEAYRGVYTF.

The J gene is TRBJ2-2, the V gene TRBV6-5; 7 nucleotides agree with TRBD1. Germline CDR1 MNHEY, CDR2 SVGAGI. The CDR3 has 16 residues. The V and J ends lost 2 bases and 4 bases, in that order; junction bases with no gene match: 7. The CDR3 sequence is CASSYQRGHRTGELFF. In DNA form, the CDR3 reads TGTGCCAGCAGTTACCAGAGGGGGCATCGCACCGGGGAGCTGTTTTTT.

This rearrangement joins TRBV6-5 to TRBJ2-5, with 8 bases identical to TRBD2. Germline V gives CDR1 MNHEY, CDR2 SVGAGI. The CDR3 has 12 residues. V lost 11 bases and J lost 5; bases outside the gene matches: 7. The CDR3 DNA follows: TGTGCCGCGGGAGGTGGGCGGGAGACCCAGTACTTC. Translation: CAAGGGRETQYF.

Only one count was recorded for this clone. The V and J genes are TRBV6-6 and TRBJ1-3; D is perhaps TRBD1 (5 bases). This CDR3 has 15 residues. CDR1 is MNHNY and CDR2 is SVGAGI in the germline V gene (reference sequence). V dropped 6 bases and J dropped 0 bases, with 12 bases sitting between them. Written as DNA, the CDR3 is TGTGCCAGCAGCATTCGGGGGATCTCTGGAAACACCATATATTTT. This codes for CASSIRGISGNTIYF.

This CDR3 is CASSQGTQQGNEQFF. CDR3 coding DNA: TGCGCCAGCAGCCAAGGGACCCAACAGGGAAATGAGCAGTTCTTC. The chain links TRBV4-3 to TRBJ2-1; TRBD1 is a possible D gene (6 bases). V lost 1 base and J 7 bases, leaving 14 bases between the germline ends. Looked up from germline, CDR1 is LGHNA and CDR2 is YSLEER. The CDR3 is 15 residues long.

This sequence joins TRBV19 and TRBJ2-7, with TRBD1 matching 11 bases. V trimming: 6 bases; J trimming: 6 bases; junction bases outside the gene matches: 4. This CDR3 has 13 residues. Germline V gives CDR1 LNHDA, CDR2 SQIVND (reference sequence). CDR3 DNA sequence: TGTGCCAGTAGCCCGGACAGGGGGCGCGAGCAGTACTTC. Translated, it gives CASSPDRGREQYF.

This clone was counted between two and nine times. The chain couples TRBV11-2 to TRBJ1-4, with TRBD1 matching 7 bases. Germline V gene sequence: CDR1 SGHAT, CDR2 FQNNGV. The CDR3 spans 14 residues. J lost 8 bases, V lost 8 bases, and 11 bases had no gene match. CDR3: CASGKGARREKLFF. CDR3 coding DNA: TGTGCCAGCGGAAAGGGGGCGCGTAGAGAAAAACTGTTTTTT. The full variable domain, rest sourced from reference TRBV11-2 and TRBJ1-4, is EAGVAQSPRYKIIEKRQSVAFWCNPISGHATLYWYQQILGQGPKLLIQFQNNGVVDDSQLPKDRFSAERLKGVDSTLKIQPAKLEDSAVYLCASGKGARREKLFFGSGTQLSVL.

The rearrangement uses TRBV4-1 and TRBJ1-1; D is unresolved. Per the germline V gene, CDR1 is MGHRA and CDR2 is YSYEKL. Trimming removed 1 base from V and 3 bases from J, with 12 bases in between. This CDR3 comprises 15 residues. The DNA of the CDR3 is TGCGCCAGCAGCCAAGTATCGTACATCCACACTGAAGCTTTCTTT. Translating it yields CASSQVSYIHTEAFF.

V usage is TRBV28 and J usage is TRBJ1-2; maybe TRBD1 (5 bases). The CDR3 sequence is 12 residues long. Germline CDR1 reads MDHEN; CDR2 reads SYDVKM. Trimming took off 6 bases at V and 3 bases at J, with 8 bases between the two ends. In DNA form, the CDR3 reads TGTGCCAGCAGCCAGGGATACTATGGCTACACCTTC. Its translation: CASSQGYYGYTF.

The chain uses TRBV5-1 and TRBJ1-2, with D maybe TRBD1 (6 bases). Germline-derived CDR1 and CDR2 are SGHRS and YFSETQ. Trimming pared 0 bases from V and 8 bases from J, leaving 14 bases between. The CDR3 contains 14 residues. This CDR3 is CASSLGHRERGYTF. In DNA, the CDR3 is TGCGCCAGCAGCTTGGGGCACAGGGAACGAGGCTACACCTTC. The full variable domain, its missing parts supplied by reference TRBV5-1 and TRBJ1-2, is KAGVTQTPRYLIKTRGQQVTLSCSPISGHRSVSWYQQTPGQGLQFLFEYFSETQRNKGNFPGRFSGRQFSNSRSEMNVSTLELGDSALYLCASSLGHRERGYTFGSGTRLTVV.

V is TRBV4-3 and J is TRBJ2-1; possibly TRBD2 for D (7 bases). CDR1 and CDR2 from the germline V gene are LGHNA and YSLEER. Deletions cut 0 bases from V and 9 bases from J, with 18 bases between. The CDR3 consists of 16 residues. This CDR3 is CASSQDLPGGGGEQFF. The CDR3 coding sequence is TGCGCCAGCAGCCAAGATTTGCCGGGGGGCGGTGGTGAGCAGTTCTTC.

The rearrangement joins TRBV29-1 to TRBJ2-1; 9 bases are a match to TRBD2. This CDR3 spans 13 amino acids. With V trimmed by 4 bases and J by 8 bases, 6 bases remained unmatched. Germline-derived CDR1 and CDR2 are SQVTM and ANQGSEA. In nucleotides, the CDR3 is TGCAGCGTTGGGCCGGGACTAGCATATGAGCAGTTCTTC. This translates into CSVGPGLAYEQFF.